This T cell receptor (beta chain) stems from a study of cytomegalovirus exposure and HLA in healthy donors. Overall study findings and caveats: It has been reported that TCR beta sequences accurately predicted the HLA-A and HLA-B alleles of most subjects. Clonal expansion, a later analysis showed, was greater in HLA-associated TCR beta chains than in equally common others. Usually a TCR sequence was rare, but some public TCRs were found in many donors.

Comments on this clone: The target antigen is unknown.

The PCR ran on 60 Vbeta and 13 Jbeta primers. TCRdb's copy holds only in-frame clones and misses some; the assay was immunoSEQ multiplex PCR. The profile shows some 190,000 clones, around 76% of them singletons. Germline CDR1 reads SGHRS; CDR2 reads YFSETQ. The ends were cut back, 4 bases at V and 7 bases at J, with 24 bases in the middle. The length of the CDR3 is 16 residues. The sequence was collected from a man in his forties in good health and CMV-seronegative. J is TRBJ2-7 and V is TRBV5-1, with D possibly TRBD1 on 6 matching bases. Sample: PBMCs. The DNA for the CDR3 is TGCGCCAGCAGCCTGGCAGGGGCCGTAGGGGTTGGGGAGCAGTACTTC. It translates to CASSLAGAVGVGEQYF.